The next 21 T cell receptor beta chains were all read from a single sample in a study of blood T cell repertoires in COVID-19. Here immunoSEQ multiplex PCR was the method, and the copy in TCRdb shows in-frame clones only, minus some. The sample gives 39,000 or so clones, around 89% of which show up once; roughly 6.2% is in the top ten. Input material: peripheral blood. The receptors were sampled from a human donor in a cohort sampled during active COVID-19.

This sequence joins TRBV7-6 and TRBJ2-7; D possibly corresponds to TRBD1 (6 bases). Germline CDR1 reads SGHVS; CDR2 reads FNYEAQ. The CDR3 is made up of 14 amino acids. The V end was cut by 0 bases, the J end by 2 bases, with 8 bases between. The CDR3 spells CASSLAGHAYEQYF. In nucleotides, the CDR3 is TGTGCCAGCAGCTTAGCGGGACACGCCTACGAGCAGTACTTC.

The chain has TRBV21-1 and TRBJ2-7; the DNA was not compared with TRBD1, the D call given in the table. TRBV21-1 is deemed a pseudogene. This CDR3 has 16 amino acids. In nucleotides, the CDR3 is TGTGCCAGCAGCAAAGGGGAGACAGGGGTCACCTACGAGCAGTACTTC. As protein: CASSKGETGVTYEQYF.

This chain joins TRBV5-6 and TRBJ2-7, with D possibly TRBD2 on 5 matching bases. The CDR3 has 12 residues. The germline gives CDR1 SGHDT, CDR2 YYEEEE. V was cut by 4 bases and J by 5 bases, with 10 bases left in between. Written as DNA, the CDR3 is TGTGCCAGCAGCGAGGGCACCAACGAGCAGTACTTC. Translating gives CASSEGTNEQYF.

The CDR3 loop is CASSSQTGGRNTIYF. The CDR3 nucleotides are TGTGCCAGCAGCTCCCAAACAGGGGGGCGTAACACCATATATTTT. The chain joins TRBV7-9 to TRBJ1-3; 8 nucleotides match TRBD1. Trimming cost V 4 bases and J 7 bases; bases outside gene matches: 9. Germline values: CDR1 SEHNR, CDR2 FQNEAQ (reference sequence). CDR3 length equals 15 residues.

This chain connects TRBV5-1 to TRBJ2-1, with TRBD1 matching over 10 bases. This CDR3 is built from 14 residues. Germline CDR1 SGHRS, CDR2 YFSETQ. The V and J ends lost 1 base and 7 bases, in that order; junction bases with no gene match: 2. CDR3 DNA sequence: TGCGCCAGCAGCTTGAGGGGACAGGGGAATGAGCAGTTCTTC. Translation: CASSLRGQGNEQFF.

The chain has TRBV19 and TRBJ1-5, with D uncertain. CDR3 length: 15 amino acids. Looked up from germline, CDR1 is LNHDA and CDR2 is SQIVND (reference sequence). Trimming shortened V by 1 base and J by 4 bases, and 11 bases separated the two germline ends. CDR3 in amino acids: CASSIGDTPNQPQHF. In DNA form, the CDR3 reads TGTGCCAGTAGTATAGGTGACACCCCTAATCAGCCCCAGCATTTT.

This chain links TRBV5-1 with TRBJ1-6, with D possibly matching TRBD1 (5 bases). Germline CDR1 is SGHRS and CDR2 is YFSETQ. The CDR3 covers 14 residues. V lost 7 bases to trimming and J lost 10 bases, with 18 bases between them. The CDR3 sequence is CASALGERGSPLHF. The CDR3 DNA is TGCGCCAGCGCCCTAGGGGAAAGGGGATCACCCCTCCACTTT.

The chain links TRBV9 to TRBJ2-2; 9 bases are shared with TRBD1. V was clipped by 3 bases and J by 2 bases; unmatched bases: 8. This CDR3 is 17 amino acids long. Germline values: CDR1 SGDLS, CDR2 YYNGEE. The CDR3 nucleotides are TGTGCCAGCAGCGCCCATTCGGGACAGGGAAACACCGGGGAGCTGTTTTTT. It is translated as CASSAHSGQGNTGELFF.

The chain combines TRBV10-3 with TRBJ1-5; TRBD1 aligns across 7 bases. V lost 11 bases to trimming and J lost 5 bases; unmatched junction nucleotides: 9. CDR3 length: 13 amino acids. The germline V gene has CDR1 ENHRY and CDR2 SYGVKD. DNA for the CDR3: TGTGCCGTCCGGGACAGCCTCGATCAGCCCCAGCATTTT. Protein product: CAVRDSLDQPQHF.

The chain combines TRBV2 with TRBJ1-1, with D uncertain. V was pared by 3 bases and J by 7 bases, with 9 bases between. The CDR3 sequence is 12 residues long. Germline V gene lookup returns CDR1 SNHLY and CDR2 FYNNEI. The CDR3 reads CASSEEQHEAFF. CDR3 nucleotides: TGTGCCAGCAGTGAGGAACAGCATGAAGCTTTCTTT.

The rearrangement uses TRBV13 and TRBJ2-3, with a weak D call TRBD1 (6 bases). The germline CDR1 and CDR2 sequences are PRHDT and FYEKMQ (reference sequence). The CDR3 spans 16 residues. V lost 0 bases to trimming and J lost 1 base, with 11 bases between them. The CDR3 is CASSLGIKGGTDTQYF. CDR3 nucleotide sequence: TGTGCCAGCAGCTTAGGAATTAAGGGGGGCACAGATACGCAGTATTTT.

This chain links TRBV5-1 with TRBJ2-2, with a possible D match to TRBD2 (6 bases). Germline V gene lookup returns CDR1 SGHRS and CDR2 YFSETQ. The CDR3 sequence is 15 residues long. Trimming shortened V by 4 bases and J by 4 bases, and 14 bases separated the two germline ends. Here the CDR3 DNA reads TGCGCCAGCAGCCCCGGACTACTAGCCACCGGGGAGCTGTTTTTT. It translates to CASSPGLLATGELFF.

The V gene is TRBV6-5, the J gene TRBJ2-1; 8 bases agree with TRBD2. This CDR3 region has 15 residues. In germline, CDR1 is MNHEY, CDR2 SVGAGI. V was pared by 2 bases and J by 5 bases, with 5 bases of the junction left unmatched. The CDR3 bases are TGTGCCAGCAGTTACGGGACTAGTTCCCACAATGAGCAGTTCTTC. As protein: CASSYGTSSHNEQFF.

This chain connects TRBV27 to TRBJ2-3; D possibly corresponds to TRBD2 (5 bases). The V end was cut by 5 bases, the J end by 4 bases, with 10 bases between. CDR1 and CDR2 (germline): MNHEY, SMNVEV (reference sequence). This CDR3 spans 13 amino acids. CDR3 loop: CASSALVPDTQYF. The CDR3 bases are TGTGCCAGCAGTGCACTAGTCCCAGATACGCAGTATTTT.

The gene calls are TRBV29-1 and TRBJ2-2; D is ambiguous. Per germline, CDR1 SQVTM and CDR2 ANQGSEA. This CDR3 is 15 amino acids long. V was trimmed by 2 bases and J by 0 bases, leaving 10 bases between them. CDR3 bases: TGCAGCGTTGAAAATCCCGAGTCGAACACCGGGGAGCTGTTTTTT. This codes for CSVENPESNTGELFF.

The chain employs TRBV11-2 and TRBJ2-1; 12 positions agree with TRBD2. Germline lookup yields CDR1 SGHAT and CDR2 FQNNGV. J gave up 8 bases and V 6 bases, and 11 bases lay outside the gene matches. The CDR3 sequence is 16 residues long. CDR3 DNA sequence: TGTGCCAGCAGGCCGCTAGCGGGAGGGCCCGGAGATGAGCAGTTCTTC. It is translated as CASRPLAGGPGDEQFF.

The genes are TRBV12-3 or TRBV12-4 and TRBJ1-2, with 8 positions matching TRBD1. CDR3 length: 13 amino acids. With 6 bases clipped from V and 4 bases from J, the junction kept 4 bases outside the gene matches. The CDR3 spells CASRVDRGYGYTF. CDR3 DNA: TGTGCCAGCAGGGTTGACAGGGGCTATGGCTACACCTTC.

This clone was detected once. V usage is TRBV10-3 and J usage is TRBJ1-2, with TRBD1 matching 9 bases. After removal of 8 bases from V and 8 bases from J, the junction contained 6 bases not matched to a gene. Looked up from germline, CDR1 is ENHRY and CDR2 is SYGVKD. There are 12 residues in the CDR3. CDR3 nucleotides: TGTGCCATCCAACAGGGGGCTGGGGGCTACACCTTC. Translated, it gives CAIQQGAGGYTF.

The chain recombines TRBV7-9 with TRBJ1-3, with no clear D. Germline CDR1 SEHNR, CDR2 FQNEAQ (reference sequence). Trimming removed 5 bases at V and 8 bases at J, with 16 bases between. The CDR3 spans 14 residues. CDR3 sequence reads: CASSPDFAGDTIYF. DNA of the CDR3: TGTGCCAGCAGCCCGGACTTCGCAGGAGACACCATATATTTT. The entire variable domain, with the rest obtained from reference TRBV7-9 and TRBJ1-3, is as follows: DTGVSQNPRHKITKRGQNVTFRCDPISEHNRLYWYRQTLGQGPEFLTYFQNEAQLEKSRLLSDRFSAERPKGSFSTLEIQRTEQGDSAMYLCASSPDFAGDTIYFGEGSWLTVV.

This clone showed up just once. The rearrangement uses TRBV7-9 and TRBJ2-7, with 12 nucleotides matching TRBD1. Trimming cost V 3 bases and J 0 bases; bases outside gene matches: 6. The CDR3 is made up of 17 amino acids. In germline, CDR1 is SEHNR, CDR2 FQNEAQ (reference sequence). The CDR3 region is CASSFGTGGSSSYEQYF. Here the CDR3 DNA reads TGTGCCAGCAGCTTCGGGACAGGGGGCTCCAGCTCCTACGAGCAGTACTTC.

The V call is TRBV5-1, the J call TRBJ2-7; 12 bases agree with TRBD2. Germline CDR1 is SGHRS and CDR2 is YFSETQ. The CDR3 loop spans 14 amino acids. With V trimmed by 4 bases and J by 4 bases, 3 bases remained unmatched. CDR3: CASSRLAGEYEQYF. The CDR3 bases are TGCGCCAGCAGCCGACTAGCGGGGGAGTACGAGCAGTACTTC.